A single TCR beta chain is shown here with its context. Its antigen is not known. The CDR3 contains 17 residues. V dropped 0 bases and J dropped 4; count of bases not matched to a gene: 9. The germline gives CDR1 SGHTS, CDR2 YDEGEE. The data derive from a study of shared clonotypes between healthy human individuals. Turning to the study itself: Donors had three CD4 naive, three CD4 memory, two CD8 naive and one CD8 memory plate apiece.

Whole-study results and caveats: Memory subsets generally showed smaller estimated richness than naive subsets did. Tissue TCR repertoires likely differ from these blood-only repertoires. Shared clonotypes: roughly 4.7% naive CD4, roughly 4% naive CD8, about 2.5% memory CD4, approximately 0.37% memory CD8.

Only in-frame clones appear in the TCRdb table, and some are missing; sequencing was by immunoSEQ multiplex PCR. The data show around 1.1 million clones, about 80% seen once. The TCR comes from a man between 18 and 35 years old in good health. Some clones in this sample may be carry-over from other donors' samples. V and J are TRBV5-8 and TRBJ1-1; 10 bases agree with TRBD1. Specimen: memory CD4+ T cells from PBMCs. Subset given: CD45RA-negative fraction. The CDR3 DNA reads TGTGCCAGCAGCTTGGGGGACAGGGGCGGGATGGGCACTGAAGCTTTCTTT. It translates to CASSLGDRGGMGTEAFF.